The 30 T cell receptor beta chains below were found in one sample sequenced in a study of Ad26.COV2.S vaccination and SARS-CoV-2 variants (dated by TCRdb to the early 2020s). Library preparation was by the immunoSEQ multiplex PCR assay. Sourced from immuneACCESS, this table was stored by TCRdb with only in-frame sequences that have V and J called. A share of the clones is absent; for the studies checked, an unresolved V gene accounts for under half, and the remainder has no known explanation. For this sample the table gives about 350,000 clones, of which 70% to 90% were detected only once. About 10% of the sample goes to the ten largest clones. In light of the paper, this sample's treatment or condition label describes: some 20 received Ad26.COV2.S at low or high dose, single or two shots; 5 received placebo; per-sample allocation not given. For vaccine and placebo recipients, the sequenced repertoires came from samples collected on day 63 after the first injection.

This sample comprised peripheral blood, obtained in a trial of Ad26.COV2.S vaccine versus placebo. The source is a person aged 18-65 years who received the Ad26.COV2.S COVID-19 vaccine or a placebo.

Only one count was recorded for this clone. The genes are TRBV7-9 and TRBJ1-1; D might be TRBD1 (6 bases). The length of the CDR3 is 13 residues. V was pared by 5 bases and J by 6 bases, with 13 bases between. Germline V gene data show CDR1 as SEHNR and CDR2 as FQNEAQ (reference sequence). CDR3 residues: CASSPPGAAEAFF. The CDR3 DNA sequence: TGTGCCAGCAGCCCCCCGGGGGCAGCTGAAGCTTTCTTT.

The V call is TRBV28, the J call TRBJ1-1; possibly TRBD1 for D (6 bases). Germline CDR1 and CDR2: MDHEN and SYDVKM. The CDR3 runs 16 residues. V shed 0 bases and J shed 1 base, with 12 bases lying between them. CDR3 sequence reads: CASSLWRGDGNTEAFF. CDR3 bases: TGTGCCAGCAGTTTATGGAGGGGGGACGGGAACACTGAAGCTTTCTTT.

This clone was detected only once. The DNA of the CDR3 is TGTGCCAGCAGCCGCATAGCGGGGACTAGCACAGATACGCAGTATTTT. Translation gives CASSRIAGTSTDTQYF. V gene TRBV14 combines with J gene TRBJ2-3, with 8 bases that match TRBD2. The CDR3 spans 16 residues. The germline V gene encodes CDR1 SGHDN and CDR2 FVKESK. Trimming cost V 4 bases and J 0 bases; bases outside gene matches: 6.

The chain combines TRBV7-8 with TRBJ1-2; D may be TRBD1 (5 bases). Germline V gene data show CDR1 as SGHVS and CDR2 as FQNEAQ. The CDR3 consists of 16 residues. The V end lost 5 bases, the J end lost 5 bases, and 21 bases lay between the germline ends. CDR3 region: CASSPRSGVYRYGYTF. The CDR3 DNA reads as TGTGCCAGCAGCCCCCGTTCGGGGGTGTATAGGTATGGCTACACCTTC.

The chain carries TRBV5-1 and TRBJ1-4, with TRBD1 identical over 10 bases. This CDR3 is built from 17 residues. J was trimmed by 4 bases and V by 0 bases; bases with no gene match: 6. The germline V gene encodes CDR1 SGHRS and CDR2 YFSETQ. CDR3 in amino acids: CASSLADRTGGNEKLFF. For the CDR3, the DNA is TGCGCCAGCAGCTTGGCGGATCGGACAGGGGGTAATGAAAAACTGTTTTTT. The full variable domain, with the rest looked up from reference TRBV5-1 and TRBJ1-4, is KAGVTQTPRYLIKTRGQQVTLSCSPISGHRSVSWYQQTPGQGLQFLFEYFSETQRNKGNFPGRFSGRQFSNSRSEMNVSTLELGDSALYLCASSLADRTGGNEKLFFGSGTQLSVL.

The chain has TRBV18 and TRBJ2-7; no clear D. Germline V gene sequence: CDR1 KGHSH, CDR2 LQKENI. The CDR3 runs to 14 residues. V was clipped by 6 bases and J by 5 bases, with 17 bases between them. DNA of the CDR3: TGTGCCAGCTCGCATGAAAAAGGGCTGGACGAGCAGTACTTC. This encodes CASSHEKGLDEQYF.

This rearrangement joins TRBV28 to TRBJ2-3, with TRBD2 matching over 8 bases. With V trimmed by 5 bases and J by 2 bases, 9 bases remained unmatched. The CDR3 runs 16 residues. Per the germline V gene, CDR1 is MDHEN and CDR2 is SYDVKM. The DNA for the CDR3 is TGTGCCAGCAGTCCCCGTGTAGCGGGACCCACAGATACGCAGTATTTT. As protein: CASSPRVAGPTDTQYF.

The genes are TRBV6-5 and TRBJ1-2; the D is unclear. The V end lost 5 bases, the J end lost 4 bases, and 11 bases lay between the germline ends. There are 13 residues in the CDR3. Germline CDR1 MNHEY, CDR2 SVGAGI. CDR3 amino acids: CASSQTGSYGYTF. CDR3 in DNA: TGTGCCAGCAGTCAGACGGGTTCCTATGGCTACACCTTC.

In nucleotides, the CDR3 is TGTGCCAGCAGTTTTCGGAGGACTATGCAGTCCTACAATGAGCAGTTCTTC. Its protein product is CASSFRRTMQSYNEQFF. This chain links TRBV28 with TRBJ2-1; perhaps TRBD2 as D (6 bases). The CDR3 loop spans 17 amino acids. Trimming took 3 bases from V and 1 from J, leaving 16 bases between them. Germline-derived CDR1 and CDR2 are MDHEN and SYDVKM. Filled out from reference TRBV28 and TRBJ2-1, the complete variable domain reads DVKVTQSSRYLVKRTGEKVFLECVQDMDHENMFWYRQDPGLGLRLIYFSYDVKMKEKGDIPEGYSVSREKKERFSLILESASTNQTSMYLCASSFRRTMQSYNEQFFGPGTRLTVL.

The chain has TRBV3-1 (or the pseudogene TRBV3-2) and TRBJ2-1; 9 bases line up with TRBD1. The CDR3 contains 15 residues. CDR1 LGHDT and CDR2 YNNKEL come from the germline V gene (reference sequence). With V trimmed by 5 bases and J by 9 bases, 11 bases remained unmatched. The CDR3 spells CASSSTGTGNREQFF. The CDR3 DNA reads TGTGCCAGCAGCTCAACCGGGACAGGGAATCGTGAGCAGTTCTTC.

This clone was found once. The chain has TRBV10-3 and TRBJ1-4, with D uncertain. V lost 6 bases, J lost 2 bases, and 10 bases lay in between. The CDR3 has 14 amino acids. Germline CDR1 and CDR2: ENHRY and SYGVKD. CDR3 DNA: TGTGCCATCAGATCAGGCTTGACTAATGAAAAACTGTTTTTT. Translating gives CAIRSGLTNEKLFF.

The chain links TRBV5-1 to TRBJ2-2; D call uncertain. The CDR3 contains 14 residues. Trimming cost V 0 bases and J 2 bases, with 5 bases left between them. Germline-derived CDR1 and CDR2 are SGHRS and YFSETQ. In nucleotides, the CDR3 is TGCGCCAGCAGCTTGGCGGCCAACACCGGGGAGCTGTTTTTT. Encoded protein: CASSLAANTGELFF.

The chain couples TRBV7-2 to TRBJ2-5, with D perhaps matching TRBD2 (7 bases). Germline lookup yields CDR1 SGHTA and CDR2 FQGNSA. This CDR3 spans 15 amino acids. The germline V and J ends were trimmed by 5 bases and 5 bases, with 18 bases remaining between them. The CDR3: CASSQRGGRFETQYF. The CDR3 coding sequence is TGTGCCAGCAGCCAGAGGGGGGGGAGGTTTGAGACCCAGTACTTC.

In regard to this clone: Within the sample, other DNA sequences also encode this same CDR3. The chain carries TRBV3-1 (or the pseudogene TRBV3-2) and TRBJ2-7; no reliable D call. CDR3 length equals 14 residues. With 0 bases removed from V and 1 base from J, the gap between germline ends came to 7 bases. CDR1 LGHDT and CDR2 YNNKEL come from the germline V gene (reference sequence). In nucleotides, the CDR3 is TGTGCCAGCAGCCAAGAAGTGGTTTCCTACGAGCAGTACTTC. This encodes CASSQEVVSYEQYF.

The table lists this clone with a few counts. The rearrangement joins TRBV10-3 to TRBJ2-1, with a tentative D call TRBD1 (5 bases). CDR1 is ENHRY and CDR2 is SYGVKD in the germline V gene. The CDR3 runs to 13 residues. Trimming shortened V by 0 bases and J by 8 bases, and 8 bases separated the two germline ends. The CDR3 nucleotides are TGTGCCATCAGTGAGTCTACAGGTTATGAGCAGTTCTTC. This codes for CAISESTGYEQFF.

This sequence joins TRBV19 and TRBJ2-5; 9 bases map to TRBD2. The CDR3 consists of 17 residues. With V trimmed by 1 base and J by 5 bases, 11 bases remained unmatched. Germline CDR1 and CDR2: LNHDA and SQIVND (reference sequence). The CDR3 nucleotides are TGTGCCAGTAGTATAGTCAGGTCCGCGGGAGGGCCGGAGACCCAGTACTTC. Protein: CASSIVRSAGGPETQYF.

The V gene is TRBV5-6, the J gene TRBJ1-1, with a weak D call TRBD1 (5 bases). The germline V gene has CDR1 SGHDT and CDR2 YYEEEE. Trimming pared 0 bases from V and 2 bases from J, leaving 11 bases between. The CDR3 is 15 amino acids. CDR3: CASSLEGSLNTEAFF. For the CDR3, the DNA is TGTGCCAGCAGCTTGGAGGGGTCCCTAAACACTGAAGCTTTCTTT. Combining the CDR3 with reference TRBV5-6 and TRBJ1-1 gives the whole variable domain DAGVTQSPTHLIKTRGQQVTLRCSPKSGHDTVSWYQQALGQGPQFIFQYYEEEERQRGNFPDRFSGHQFPNYSSELNVNALLLGDSALYLCASSLEGSLNTEAFFGQGTRLTVV.

The J gene is TRBJ2-1, the V gene TRBV7-2; 9 bases align to TRBD1. Per the germline V gene, CDR1 is SGHTA and CDR2 is FQGNSA. CDR3 size: 16 residues. V lost 4 bases, J lost 3 bases, and 7 bases stayed unmatched. CDR3 amino acids: CASSYPPGQGYNEQFF. The CDR3 DNA sequence: TGTGCCAGCAGCTATCCTCCGGGACAGGGCTACAATGAGCAGTTCTTC.

This rearrangement joins TRBV7-2 to TRBJ2-4; D not certain. This CDR3 has 17 residues. Trimming stripped 2 bases from V and 9 bases from J, with 23 bases between. Germline V CDR1 and CDR2: SGHTA, FQGNSA. The CDR3 loop reads CASSLHLFDFDLGIQYF. CDR3 DNA sequence: TGTGCCAGCAGCTTACACTTGTTTGATTTTGACCTAGGCATTCAGTACTTC.

The chain employs TRBV9 and TRBJ2-4; unclear D gene. This CDR3 region has 17 residues. Trimming stripped 0 bases from V and 0 bases from J, with 13 bases between. Germline V gene sequence: CDR1 SGDLS, CDR2 YYNGEE. This chain's CDR3 is CASSVGDGSLAKNIQYF. CDR3 coding DNA: TGTGCCAGCAGCGTAGGTGACGGCTCACTAGCCAAAAACATTCAGTACTTC.

The chain is built from TRBV28 and TRBJ2-2; 9 bases are a match to TRBD1. After removal of 1 base from V and 4 bases from J, the junction contained 13 bases not matched to a gene. Per germline, CDR1 MDHEN and CDR2 SYDVKM. The CDR3 loop spans 19 amino acids. The CDR3: CASSLSRNRDRVSTGELFF. CDR3 nucleotide sequence: TGTGCCAGCAGTTTATCCAGAAACCGGGACAGGGTATCCACCGGGGAGCTGTTTTTT.

The chain recombines TRBV18 with TRBJ2-7; 9 positions agree with TRBD1. Germline V lookup: CDR1 KGHSH, CDR2 LQKENI. This CDR3 spans 14 amino acids. V shed 3 bases, J shed 2 bases, and the junction held 2 bases outside the gene matches. The CDR3 protein is CASSPGQGTYEQYF. CDR3 coding DNA: TGTGCCAGCTCACCGGGACAGGGTACCTACGAGCAGTACTTC.

The chain has TRBV7-2 and TRBJ2-3, with 15 nucleotides matching TRBD2. This CDR3 has 16 residues. Germline V CDR1 and CDR2: SGHTA, FQGNSA. V dropped 4 bases and J dropped 4; count of bases not matched to a gene: 3. This CDR3 reads CASSWTSGRVPDTQYF. The DNA for the CDR3 is TGTGCCAGCAGCTGGACTAGCGGGAGGGTCCCAGATACGCAGTATTTT.

The chain carries TRBV19 and TRBJ2-2; D gene ambiguous. The V and J ends lost 11 bases and 7 bases respectively, with 11 bases between them. CDR1 is LNHDA, CDR2 SQIVND, per germline (reference sequence). The CDR3 runs 11 residues. The CDR3: CAGRFNGELFF. The CDR3 nucleotides read TGTGCCGGGCGGTTCAACGGGGAGCTGTTTTTT.

The genes are TRBV27 and TRBJ2-7; 11 positions match TRBD2. Germline loops: CDR1 MNHEY, CDR2 SMNVEV (reference sequence). V lost 5 bases, J lost 2 bases, and 5 bases stayed unmatched. This CDR3 has 15 amino acids. The CDR3 DNA reads TGTGCCAGCAGTCCATTAGCGGGAGGGCCCTACGAGCAGTACTTC. It yields the protein CASSPLAGGPYEQYF.

This clone was observed a handful of times. The chain carries TRBV5-1 and TRBJ1-3; possible D gene TRBD1, 6 bases. Trimming pared 4 bases from V and 0 bases from J, leaving 14 bases between. From germline, CDR1 is SGHRS and CDR2 YFSETQ. The CDR3 covers 16 residues. The CDR3 coding sequence is TGCGCCAGCAGCCTACAGGGAGGTGGCTCTGGAAACACCATATATTTT. Protein product: CASSLQGGGSGNTIYF.

The chain links TRBV7-2 to TRBJ1-6; D unresolved. Trimming stripped 7 bases from V and 5 bases from J, with 15 bases between. The CDR3 contains 15 residues. Germline V gene data show CDR1 as SGHTA and CDR2 as FQGNSA. The chain's CDR3 is CASTLLGVDNSPLHF. The CDR3 coding sequence is TGTGCCAGCACCCTTCTTGGGGTGGATAATTCACCCCTCCACTTT.

The chain combines TRBV6-6 with TRBJ1-1; D is undetermined. This CDR3 comprises 14 residues. The germline V and J ends were trimmed by 4 bases and 4 bases, with 13 bases remaining between them. Germline CDR1 is MNHNY and CDR2 is SVGAGI (reference sequence). The CDR3 loop is CASSSPQASTEAFF. The DNA of the CDR3 is TGTGCCAGCAGTTCACCCCAGGCTAGCACTGAAGCTTTCTTT.

The rearrangement joins TRBV2 to TRBJ2-7, with 11 bases lining up with TRBD1. V dropped 7 bases and J dropped 3; count of bases not matched to a gene: 5. The germline CDR1 and CDR2 sequences are SNHLY and FYNNEI. CDR3 size: 14 residues. This CDR3 reads CASKDRGPGYEQYF. The CDR3 bases are TGTGCCAGCAAGGACAGGGGGCCCGGCTACGAGCAGTACTTC.

This chain joins TRBV9 and TRBJ2-1; D may be TRBD1 or TRBD2 (6 bases each). CDR1 is SGDLS, CDR2 YYNGEE, per germline. The V end lost 0 bases, the J end lost 6 bases, and 16 bases lay between the germline ends. The CDR3 loop spans 16 amino acids. Here the CDR3 DNA reads TGTGCCAGCAGCGTAGCTGGGGGGCTAGCGATCAATGAGCAGTTCTTC. Translation gives CASSVAGGLAINEQFF. The whole variable domain, remainder taken from reference TRBV9 and TRBJ2-1, is DSGVTQTPKHLITATGQRVTLRCSPRSGDLSVYWYQQSLDQGLQFLIQYYNGEERAKGNILERFSAQQFPDLHSELNLSSLELGDSALYFCASSVAGGLAINEQFFGPGTRLTVL.